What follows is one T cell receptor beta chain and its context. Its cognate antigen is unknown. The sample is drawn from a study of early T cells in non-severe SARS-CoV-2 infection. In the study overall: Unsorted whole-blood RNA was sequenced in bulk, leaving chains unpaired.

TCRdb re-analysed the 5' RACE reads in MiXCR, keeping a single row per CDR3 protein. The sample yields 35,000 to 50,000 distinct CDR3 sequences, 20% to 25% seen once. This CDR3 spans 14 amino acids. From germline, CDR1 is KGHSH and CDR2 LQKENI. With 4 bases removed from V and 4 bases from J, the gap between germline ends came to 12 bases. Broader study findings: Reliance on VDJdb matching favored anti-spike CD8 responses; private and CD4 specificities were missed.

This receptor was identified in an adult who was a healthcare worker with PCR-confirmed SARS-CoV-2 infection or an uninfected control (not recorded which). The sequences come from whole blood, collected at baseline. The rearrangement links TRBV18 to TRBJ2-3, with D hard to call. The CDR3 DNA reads TGTGCCAGCTCACGGTTGGCCGCTCCAGATACGCAGTATTTT. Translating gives CASSRLAAPDTQYF.